A selection of T cell receptor beta chains follows, all from one sample in a study of CD8 T cells in Susac syndrome. TCRdb passed the immunoSEQ multiplex PCR reads through MiXCR, listing each CDR3 protein once. The repertoire consists of 180,000 or so distinct CDR3 sequences, with 85% to 95% occurring once and the leading ten covering 0.085% to 0.13%. The sample comprised CD4+ T cells from PBMCs. All receptors come from a human donor in good health. Both conserved end residues are part of each CDR3. Each record gives: D gene, V gene, J gene, clone size, CDR3 protein, CDR3 DNA. D genes are given only for firm matches. Clone size appears in some rows only: once, few, many, or a class for an expanded clone.

TRBD2	TRBV30	TRBJ2-3	NA	CAWSLAGAPDTQYF	TGTGCCTGGAGTCTAGCGGGGGCCCCCGATACGCAGTATTTT
NA	TRBV29-1	TRBJ1-1	NA	CSVIISAVRNTEAFF	TGCAGCGTCATCATTAGCGCCGTTAGGAACACTGAAGCTTTCTTT
NA	TRBV7-2	TRBJ1-5	NA	CASSLPNTEPQHF	TGTGCCAGCAGCTTACCGAATACGGAGCCCCAGCATTTT
NA	TRBV24-1	TRBJ2-1	NA	CATSDFNAKEFF	TGTGCCACCAGTGATTTCAACGCAAAAGAGTTCTTC
NA	TRBV19	TRBJ2-7	NA	CASSSPGDRLNEQYF	TGTGCCAGTAGCAGTCCGGGGGACCGGCTGAACGAGCAGTACTTC
NA	TRBV21-1	TRBJ1-5	NA	CASSKGGPGSNQPQHF	TGTGCCAGCAGCAAAGGAGGGCCAGGGTCGAATCAGCCCCAGCATTTT
NA	TRBV4-3	TRBJ1-4	NA	CASSQDPQTSHEKLFF	TGCGCCAGCAGCCAAGATCCGCAGACTTCCCATGAAAAACTGTTTTTT
NA	TRBV29-1	TRBJ2-1	NA	CSVARGLAGRNEQFF	TGCAGCGTTGCCCGGGGGCTAGCAGGGAGGAATGAGCAGTTCTTC
TRBD1	TRBV29-1	TRBJ1-4	NA	CSVDRTGDADEKLFF	TGCAGCGTCGACCGGACAGGGGACGCGGATGAAAAACTGTTTTTT
TRBD1	TRBV6-6	TRBJ2-2	NA	CASRSGQGAGELFF	TGTGCCAGCAGGTCGGGACAGGGGGCCGGGGAGCTGTTTTTT
NA	TRBV23-1	TRBJ2-1	NA	CASTPYDRKNEQFF	TGCGCCAGCACCCCATATGACAGGAAAAATGAGCAGTTCTTC
NA	TRBV4-3	TRBJ2-3	NA	CASSQVLSGGVGDTQYF	TGCGCCAGCAGCCAAGTTCTTAGCGGAGGAGTTGGAGATACGCAGTATTTT
NA	TRBV11-1	TRBJ2-3	NA	CASSLNPAGLRQYF	TGTGCCAGCAGCCTCAATCCGGCAGGGCTCAGGCAGTATTTT
NA	TRBV9	TRBJ2-3	NA	CASSERGTKDTQYF	TGTGCCAGCAGCGAGAGGGGGACGAAAGATACGCAGTATTTT
NA	TRBV7-2	TRBJ1-2	NA	CASSWGRGGYTF	TGTGCCAGCAGCTGGGGGCGCGGTGGCTACACCTTC
TRBD2	TRBV28	TRBJ2-7	NA	CASSTYSGRGTYEQYF	TGTGCCAGCAGTACCTATAGCGGGAGGGGAACCTACGAGCAGTACTTC
NA	TRBV19	TRBJ1-5	once	CATMGQRRQPQHF	TGTGCCACCATGGGACAAAGGCGACAGCCCCAGCATTTT
TRBD2	TRBV3-1	TRBJ2-1	NA	CASSLGLAGGKNEQFF	TGTGCCAGCAGCCTCGGACTAGCGGGAGGAAAGAATGAGCAGTTCTTC
TRBD2	TRBV29-1	TRBJ2-1	NA	CSVAGGSYNEQFF	TGCAGCGTTGCGGGGGGATCCTACAATGAGCAGTTCTTC
TRBD1	TRBV29-1	TRBJ2-1	NA	CSIARDSYNEQFF	TGCAGCATCGCCCGGGACAGTTACAATGAGCAGTTCTTC
TRBD2	TRBV4-3	TRBJ2-3	NA	CASSRVAGSLTADTQYF	TGCGCCAGCAGCCGAGTAGCGGGATCACTCACCGCAGATACGCAGTATTTT
NA	TRBV27	TRBJ1-1	NA	CATLTRLNTEAFF	TGTGCCACTCTGACCCGGTTGAACACTGAAGCTTTCTTT
TRBD2	TRBV2	TRBJ2-3	NA	CASRTTSFDDTQYF	TGTGCCAGCAGAACGACTAGCTTTGACGATACGCAGTATTTT
TRBD2	TRBV7-2	TRBJ2-1	NA	CASSRLNRLAANEQFF	TGTGCCAGCAGCCGACTGAATCGACTAGCCGCCAATGAGCAGTTCTTC
NA	TRBV30	TRBJ2-7	NA	CAWRNTGSSYEQYF	TGTGCCTGGAGAAACACAGGGAGTAGCTACGAGCAGTACTTC
TRBD1	TRBV29-1	TRBJ2-7	NA	CSVPVLGQIYEQYF	TGCAGCGTCCCGGTTTTGGGACAGATCTACGAGCAGTACTTC
NA	TRBV12-3/TRBV12-4	TRBJ2-7	once	CASSSRSASREQYF	TGTGCCAGCAGTTCCCGATCGGCTTCGCGCGAGCAGTACTTC
NA	TRBV29-1	TRBJ2-7	once	CSVEVGSEQYF	TGCAGCGTTGAAGTTGGGTCCGAGCAGTACTTC
NA	TRBV23-1	TRBJ2-2	NA	CASSRPGTNYPGELFF	TGCGCCAGCAGCCGTCCCGGGACAAATTACCCCGGGGAGCTGTTTTTT
NA	TRBV11-1	TRBJ2-5	few	CASSSATPVVETQYF	TGTGCCAGCAGTTCAGCTACTCCCGTTGTAGAGACCCAGTACTTC
NA	TRBV3-1	TRBJ2-1	once	CASSQDRASRQFF	TGTGCCAGCAGCCAAGATCGGGCTAGTAGGCAGTTCTTC
NA	TRBV16	TRBJ1-2	NA	CASSQSRGDRYGYTF	TGTGCCAGCAGCCAATCTCGGGGGGACCGCTATGGCTACACCTTC
NA	TRBV27	TRBJ2-2	NA	CASGRRAVNTGELFF	TGTGCCAGCGGCCGAAGGGCAGTGAACACCGGGGAGCTGTTTTTT
NA	TRBV29-1	TRBJ1-1	NA	CSVEDVQGMNTEAFF	TGCAGCGTTGAAGATGTACAGGGCATGAACACTGAAGCTTTCTTT
TRBD2	TRBV30	TRBJ2-5	NA	CAWKSGAQETQYF	TGTGCCTGGAAAAGCGGGGCTCAAGAGACCCAGTACTTC
NA	TRBV20-1	TRBJ2-5	few	CSARRLQETQYF	TGCAGTGCTAGGAGGCTACAAGAGACCCAGTACTTC
NA	TRBV29-1	TRBJ2-4	NA	CSASNNVQYF	TGCAGCGCCTCCAACAACGTTCAGTACTTC
TRBD1	TRBV5-1	TRBJ1-1	NA	CASSLTGLRVWTEAFF	TGCGCCAGCAGTCTGACAGGGTTGAGGGTATGGACTGAAGCTTTCTTT
TRBD2	TRBV28	TRBJ2-2	NA	CASRPLLGLAGGPNTGELFF	TGTGCCAGCAGACCTCTTCTGGGACTAGCGGGAGGCCCGAACACCGGGGAGCTGTTTTTT
NA	TRBV20-1	TRBJ2-3	NA	CSAYTGTQYF	TGCAGTGCTTATACGGGTACGCAGTATTTT
NA	TRBV28	TRBJ2-7	NA	CASTGAEQYF	TGTGCCAGCACCGGGGCAGAGCAGTACTTC
TRBD1	TRBV29-1	TRBJ2-3	NA	CSASGTGGTDTQYF	TGCAGCGCGTCCGGGACAGGGGGCACAGATACGCAGTATTTT
NA	TRBV7-9	TRBJ1-2	NA	CASTSSGYGYTF	TGTGCCAGCACCTCCTCCGGGTATGGCTACACCTTC
TRBD1	TRBV29-1	TRBJ1-1	NA	CSVEAGGWTEAFF	TGCAGCGTTGAAGCAGGGGGCTGGACTGAAGCTTTCTTT